This T cell receptor (beta chain) was found in a study of T cells in Graves' hyperthyroidism and ophthalmopathy. The diagnoses drew upon clinical symptoms, serum thyroxine and TRAb, thyroid ultrasound and orbital computed tomography. CDR1 and CDR2 (germline): MDHEN, SYDVKM. V was pared by 3 bases and J by 1 base, with 18 bases between. This CDR3 is built from 17 residues. Amplified regions were TCR beta CDR3 sequences from RNA transcripts. HTBI primers were the set used in a first-round RT-PCR of the TCR CDR3. MiXCR, run by TCRdb on the multiplex PCR reads, gives a single entry per CDR3 protein. The sample lists roughly 250,000 distinct CDR3 sequences; 16% were seen once. In this sample, this clonotype turned up many times.

The sample consisted of blood. The TCR was taken from a woman aged 18-29 years with Graves' ophthalmopathy. The V gene is TRBV28, the J gene TRBJ1-1, with D possibly matching TRBD1 (5 bases). The CDR3 DNA is TGTGCCAGCAGTTTTGGGTCGACAGTTGGAGGGAACACTGAAGCTTTCTTT. Translated, it gives CASSFGSTVGGNTEAFF.